This record looks at one T cell receptor (beta chain) sequence and its context. What antigen it recognizes has not been identified. Per-nucleotide qualities are absent, and no much larger clonotype sits a single base away. In light of the paper, this sample's treatment or condition label describes: over 15 received Ad26.COV2.S at low or high dose, single or two shots; roughly five received placebo; per-sample allocation not given. Repertoires of vaccine and placebo recipients were sequenced from samples taken on day 63 after the first injection. Cohort 1b enrolled fewer than 30 adults aged 18-55 years at a single site in Boston, USA, between 29 July and 7 August 2020. Ad26.COV2.S was a replication-incompetent adenovirus type 26 vector expressing a prefusion-stabilized SARS-CoV-2 spike protein from the original Wuhan strain. The CDR3 sequence holds 15 residues, the cysteine and phenylalanine included. Only the CDR3 portion is preserved as DNA: 45 bases, with reading frame beginning at the first base. V is clipped by 8 bases and J by 0 bases, and the sequence between their germline boundaries is 13 bases long. The germline V gene (reference sequence) supplies CDR1 LGHDT and CDR2 YNNKEL.

This sample was taken from a study of Ad26.COV2.S vaccination and SARS-CoV-2 variants (dated by TCRdb to about 2021). As for the study more broadly: Vaccine-arm donors were drawn from COV1001, a multicentre, randomized, double-blind, placebo-controlled phase I-IIa trial of Ad26.COV2.S in healthy adults. TCRbeta repertoire sequencing served as the tool for gauging how specific and how broad the SARS-CoV-2-reactive T cell receptors were following Ad26.COV2.S vaccination. Investigators did not know the trial group allocation while performing experiments and assessing outcomes. A total of 32 samples were included in the TCR-sequenced set, comprising around 19 Ad26.COV2.S vaccine recipients, 5 placebo recipients and 8 SARS-CoV-2 convalescent individuals. Ad26.COV2.S was administered intramuscularly at a dose of 5x10^10 or 1x10^11 viral particles, either as one shot or as two shots given 56 days apart. Trial participants were randomized into five groups of five: low-dose or high-dose Ad26.COV2.S given once or twice, or placebo on both occasions. Broad study findings and their caveats: Substantial breadth of spike-specific CD8+ and CD4+ T cell responses was reported after vaccination. Comparing responses between vaccine doses or regimens was not something the study was powered to do. The authors noted that total T cell responses may have been underestimated by the TCR breadth and depth analyses. Vaccine and placebo recipients had similar non-spike TCR breadth, a finding consistent with the vaccine containing only spike. Higher spike-specific TCR breadth was observed in Ad26.COV2.S recipients than in placebo recipients (P = 0.0014).

TCRbeta CDR3 regions were sequenced with the immunoSEQ Assay. After extraction, genomic DNA underwent amplification by bias-controlled multiplex PCR, followed by high-throughput sequencing. Under the source paper's analysis protocol: To quantify the absolute abundance of every unique TCRbeta CDR3 region, sequences were collapsed and filtered. T cell fraction was estimated by normalization of TCRbeta template counts to usable DNA, with usable DNA being measured through amplification of reference genes present in all nucleated cells. Repertoire TCRs were annotated as SARS-CoV-2-specific by exact matching of V gene, CDR3 amino acid sequence and J gene to a known reactive TCR set. The reference SARS-CoV-2 TCR set was derived from MIRA and filtered for enrichment in COVID-19-positive ImmuneCODE repertoires, a step that removed public or cross-reactive TCRs. Based on the MIRA antigens, annotated TCRs were further analysed at the level of specific ORF or position within ORF. Breadth was defined as the number of annotated unique rearrangements divided by the total number of unique productive rearrangements, and depth was defined as the summed frequency of the annotated unique rearrangements. TCR breadth was compared between groups using two-sided Wilcoxon rank-sum tests. Not all clones reach the TCRdb copy of this immuneACCESS table, which keeps in-frame sequences only. Checked studies attribute under half of the gap to unresolved V genes and leave the rest unexplained. V and J calls and clone size are as listed in that table; D and trimming were resolved from the DNA. This sample comprises hundreds of thousands of clones, less than 90% of them detected only once. The top ten hold approximately 11% of the sample.

The chain links TRBV3-1 (or the pseudogene TRBV3-2) with TRBJ1-4; the D segment cannot be called with confidence. The material sequenced was peripheral blood, taken in a trial of Ad26.COV2.S vaccine versus placebo. The TCR sequence derives from a person aged 18-65 years who received the Ad26.COV2.S COVID-19 vaccine or a placebo. At the DNA level, the sequence is TGTGCCAGCTCTCCAACCCCCTCAACTAATGAAAAACTGTTTTTT. Its protein reads: CASSPTPSTNEKLFF.